These 10 T cell receptor beta chains came from one sample sequenced in a study of human T cells and chemical hapten exposure. Time point defined: pre-sensitization, week 0. The sample's treatment: therapeutic diphenylcyclopropenone sensitization with weekly scalp DPC. TCRdb re-called the RACE reads with MiXCR, one entry per CDR3 protein. The repertoire holds about 300,000 distinct CDR3 sequences, with 5.5% as singletons. Source: whole blood, taken in connection with sensitization to the hapten diphenylcyclopropenone (DPC). These receptors all stem from a woman aged 18 to 35 with alopecia areata. Some clones in this sample may be carry-over from other donors' samples.

The rearrangement links TRBV7-3 to TRBJ1-3, with D unclear. The germline V gene has CDR1 SGHTA and CDR2 FQGTGA. The CDR3 runs to 13 residues. Deletions cut 1 base from V and 4 bases from J, with 5 bases between. DNA for the CDR3: TGTGCCAGCAGCTTAAGCGAGGGAAACACCATATATTTT. Its translation is CASSLSEGNTIYF.

V usage is TRBV3-1 and J usage is TRBJ2-2; TRBD2 aligns across 14 bases. This CDR3 region has 19 residues. The V segment lost 2 bases and the J segment 2 bases; nucleotides outside the gene matches: 7. Germline CDR1 reads LGHDT; CDR2 reads YNNKEL (reference sequence). CDR3 nucleotide sequence: TGTGCCAGCAGCCAAAGCGGGACTAGCGGGGGCCGTAACACCGGGGAGCTGTTTTTT. It yields the protein CASSQSGTSGGRNTGELFF. Complete variable domain (other parts from reference TRBV3-1 and TRBJ2-2): DTAVSQTPKYLVTQMGNDKSIKCEQNLGHDTMYWYKQDSKKFLKIMFSYNNKELIINETVPNRFSPKSPDKAHLNLHINSLELGDSAVYFCASSQSGTSGGRNTGELFFGEGSRLTVL.

This clonotype has more than one count but fewer than ten. This chain joins TRBV6-5 and TRBJ2-1; 10 bases are shared with TRBD2. This CDR3 contains 15 residues. J was trimmed by 3 bases and V by 5 bases; bases with no gene match: 4. Germline V CDR1 and CDR2: MNHEY, SVGAGI. As DNA, the CDR3 is TGTGCCAGCAGTACCGGACTAGCGGACTACAATGAGCAGTTCTTC. Residues: CASSTGLADYNEQFF.

In its sample, this clonotype was seen many times. CDR3 sequence (DNA): TGTGCCAGCAGCTTGGGACTAGCAGGCGATGAGCAGTTCTTC. Its protein product is CASSLGLAGDEQFF. This chain connects TRBV5-8 to TRBJ2-1, with 7 nucleotides matching TRBD2. The trim removed 0 bases at V and 8 bases at J, leaving 5 bases unmatched. Looked up from germline, CDR1 is SGHTS and CDR2 is YDEGEE. CDR3 length: 14 amino acids. Variable domain in full (rest from reference TRBV5-8 and TRBJ2-1): EAGVTQSPTHLIKTRGQQATLRCSPISGHTSVYWYQQALGLGLQFLLWYDEGEERNRGNFPPRFSGRQFPNYSSELNVNALELEDSALYLCASSLGLAGDEQFFGPGTRLTVL.

This clonotype was seen many times. The gene calls are TRBV12-3 or TRBV12-4 and TRBJ2-5; D is uncertain. Trimming took 7 bases from V and 4 from J, leaving 10 bases between them. This CDR3 has 12 amino acids. In DNA form, the CDR3 reads TGTGCCAGCACCGGTCCCGGAGAGACCCAGTACTTC. Translating gives CASTGPGETQYF.

This clonotype was seen just once. The CDR3 does not close with the conserved phenylalanine or tryptophan, likely indicating a read error. The chain has TRBV29-1 and TRBJ1-1, with 11 bases identical to TRBD1. Looked up from germline, CDR1 is SQVTM and CDR2 is ANQGSEA. The CDR3 is 13 amino acids. Trimming took 4 bases from V and 4 from J; bases not matched to a gene: 2. CDR3 sequence reads: CSVVGTGGTEAFL. As DNA, the CDR3 is TGCAGCGTTGTTGGGACAGGGGGCACTGAAGCTTTCCTT.

This chain uses TRBV18 with TRBJ1-4; 9 bases align to TRBD1. CDR3 length: 17 residues. The ends lost 3 bases at V and 5 bases at J; junction bases unmatched: 10. The germline V gene encodes CDR1 KGHSH and CDR2 LQKENI. The chain's CDR3 is CASSPVPGQGSNEKLFF. The CDR3 bases are TGTGCCAGCTCACCCGTCCCGGGACAGGGATCGAATGAAAAACTGTTTTTT.

This clonotype was picked up a small number of times. V is TRBV7-2 and J is TRBJ1-2; the D is unclear. The V end lost 5 bases, the J end lost 4 bases, and 14 bases lay between the germline ends. The germline V gene encodes CDR1 SGHTA and CDR2 FQGNSA. There are 14 residues in the CDR3. CDR3 sequence: CASSPEGGLYGYTF. Here the CDR3 DNA reads TGTGCCAGCAGCCCCGAGGGAGGGCTCTATGGCTACACCTTC.

This clonotype was found a few times. The chain has TRBV4-3 and TRBJ1-2; the D gene is possibly TRBD1 (5 bases). The CDR3 runs to 15 residues. Germline loops: CDR1 LGHNA, CDR2 YSLEER. Trimming stripped 0 bases from V and 2 bases from J, with 10 bases between. The CDR3 nucleotides read TGCGCCAGCAGCCAAGATAGGACATTCAACTATGGCTACACCTTC. Translated, it gives CASSQDRTFNYGYTF.

This chain connects TRBV14 to TRBJ1-1; 8 bases line up with TRBD1. The germline gives CDR1 SGHDN, CDR2 FVKESK. Unmatched junction bases numbered 7, after V lost 6 bases and J lost 4 bases. The CDR3 runs 14 residues. The CDR3 nucleotides read TGTGCCAGCAGAACAGGGGGGGAAAGCACTGAAGCTTTCTTT. This codes for CASRTGGESTEAFF.